Following are 9 T cell receptor beta chains from one sample sequenced in a study of T-cell reconstitution after alpha-beta-depleted transplantation in children (dated by TCRdb to 2016 to 2017). Receptor amplification or capture employed PCR. The data were produced on an Illumina HiSeq 2500. To normalize quantification of the TCRbeta repertoire, the TCR libraries were built with molecular barcoding that relied on unique molecular identifiers. The raw public data were reprocessed by TCRdb itself: fastp quality trimming at Q25, MiXCR clonotype calling, in-frame beta chains only. Rows with a matching CDR3 protein are joined into one entry that keeps the most common DNA and genes. The sample data list approximately 130,000 distinct CDR3 sequences, and about 9.9% of these were observed just once. Clones ranked in the top ten supply less than 25% of the sample. What the treatment or condition label conveys for this sample: allogeneic hematopoietic cell transplantation with graft depleted of TCRalphabeta T cells and CD19 B cells.

Here the sequenced sample was PBMCs, mostly from graft donor cells, taken 180 days after TCRalphabeta/CD19-depleted stem cell transplant. The receptors originated from a girl less than two years old who had a stem cell transplant for combined immunodeficiency, so the T cells may come from the graft donor.

The sample holds a few counts of this clonotype. The rearrangement uses TRBV5-6 and TRBJ2-7, with 7 positions matching TRBD1. This CDR3 has 14 residues. Germline CDR1 SGHDT, CDR2 YYEEEE. Unmatched junction bases numbered 4, after V lost 1 base and J lost 3 bases. The CDR3 nucleotides read TGTGCCAGCAGCTTGTTAGGGGGCTTCTACGAGCAGTACTTC. It codes for CASSLLGGFYEQYF.

This clonotype was seen only a few times. The V call is TRBV10-2, the J call TRBJ1-5; D unclear. Germline CDR1 is WSHSY and CDR2 is SAAADI. This CDR3 is 16 amino acids long. Trimming pared 0 bases from V and 1 base from J, leaving 10 bases between. The CDR3 nucleotides read TGCGCCAGCAGTGAGTCGGTCAGGCACAGCAATCAGCCCCAGCATTTT. Its protein product is CASSESVRHSNQPQHF.

The V and J genes are TRBV6-5 and TRBJ2-7; 10 bases fit TRBD1. Losses at the gene ends were 5 bases for V and 2 bases for J; bases not matched to a gene: 6. Per germline, CDR1 MNHEY and CDR2 SVGAGI. The CDR3 is 15 residues long. In DNA, the CDR3 is TGTGCCAGCAGTAACCGGGACAGGGGAACCTACGAGCAGTACTTC. Protein sequence: CASSNRDRGTYEQYF.

There are a few counts of this clonotype. The gene calls are TRBV10-3 and TRBJ1-1, with TRBD1 identical over 7 bases. The V gene end was trimmed by 6 bases and the J gene end by 2 bases; junction bases not matched to a gene: 9. This CDR3 has 15 amino acids. CDR1 and CDR2 from the germline V gene are ENHRY and SYGVKD. The CDR3 bases are TGTGCCATCAGGGAACAGGGGAGCCGTAACACTGAAGCTTTCTTT. Translated: CAIREQGSRNTEAFF.

This chain links TRBV30 with TRBJ2-5; D unclear. Trimming stripped 2 bases from V and 2 bases from J, with 3 bases between. CDR3 length equals 11 residues. Germline V gene data show CDR1 as GTSNPN and CDR2 as SVGIG (reference sequence). CDR3 loop: CAWSRQETQYF. CDR3 nucleotides: TGTGCCTGGAGTAGGCAAGAGACCCAGTACTTC.

The CDR3 DNA is TGCAGTGCTAGTTTGGACAGTCATGCGGAGACCCAGTACTTC. Translating it yields CSASLDSHAETQYF. J is TRBJ2-5 and V is TRBV20-1; TRBD1 might be the D (6 bases). V lost 3 bases, J lost 5 bases, and 16 bases lay in between. The CDR3 has 14 residues. In germline, CDR1 is DFQATT, CDR2 SNEGSKA (reference sequence).

This clonotype was detected a few times. This chain links TRBV7-8 with TRBJ2-7; D is uncertain. The V end lost 2 bases, the J end lost 6 bases, and 8 bases lay between the germline ends. The CDR3 covers 12 residues. The germline V gene encodes CDR1 SGHVS and CDR2 FQNEAQ. CDR3 in amino acids: CASSLNGFEQYF. CDR3 sequence (DNA): TGTGCCAGCAGCTTAAATGGCTTCGAGCAGTACTTC.

This clonotype was seen a few times. The genes are TRBV5-1 and TRBJ2-4, with D possibly matching TRBD1 (6 bases). Trimming shortened V by 4 bases and J by 3 bases, and 23 bases separated the two germline ends. Germline V gene lookup returns CDR1 SGHRS and CDR2 YFSETQ. This CDR3 is built from 18 residues. CDR3 DNA: TGCGCCAGCAGCGATTTGACAGGACCGGCCAGGGGCAAAAACATTCAGTACTTC. Its protein product is CASSDLTGPARGKNIQYF.

Here the CDR3 reads CASSPRRDKIESDTQYF. CDR3 nucleotide sequence: TGTGCCAGCAGTCCGCGCCGAGACAAGATCGAGTCAGATACGCAGTATTTT. This chain connects TRBV12-3 or TRBV12-4 to TRBJ2-3; the D is unclear. The ends were cut back, 5 bases at V and 4 bases at J, with 22 bases in the middle. The CDR3 totals 17 residues.